This is a list of T cell receptor beta chains from one sample in a study of technical replicates of blood from a few donors. Sequencing used immunoSEQ multiplex PCR; TCRdb keeps in-frame clones, though not all of them. The repertoire holds about 79,000 clones, about nine tenths seen once, with over 0.35% in the top ten. The sample consisted of T cells isolated from PBMCs. The receptors derive from a human donor in good health. Some clones in this sample may be carry-over from other donors' samples. The CDR3 runs from the conserved cysteine through the conserved F or W. D genes are given only for firm matches. The size field is filled for only some rows; it gives once, few, many or a size class.

clone size,V gene,J gene,D gene,CDR3 DNA,CDR3 protein
-,TRBV28,TRBJ1-2,-,TGTGCCAGCAGTTTGGCGCACAGGGTTATCTATGGCTACACCTTC,CASSLAHRVIYGYTF
-,TRBV7-9,TRBJ1-5,-,TGTGCCAGCAGCTTAGTTCGTGGTTCCCAGCGGCGTCAGCCCCAGCATTTT,CASSLVRGSQRRQPQHF
-,TRBV2,TRBJ1-1,-,TGTGCCAGCAGTGAAGGGCGGCTTAACACTGAAGCTTTCTTT,CASSEGRLNTEAFF
-,TRBV5-1,TRBJ2-1,TRBD2,TGCGCCAGCAGCCCACCGGGACTAGCGGGAGGGGGAATTTACAATGAGCAGTTCTTC,CASSPPGLAGGGIYNEQFF
-,TRBV9,TRBJ1-4,-,TGTGCCAGCAACCCCGGGGGAGGGGTAGATGAAAAACTGTTTTTT,CASNPGGGVDEKLFF
-,TRBV4-1,TRBJ2-7,TRBD2,TGCGCCAGCAGCCAAGCGGCTAGCGGAACCTACGAGCAGTACTTC,CASSQAASGTYEQYF
-,TRBV5-6,TRBJ2-3,-,TGTGCCAGCAGCCCGACCGCAGGGGTTTGGACAGATACGCAGTATTTT,CASSPTAGVWTDTQYF
-,TRBV5-5,TRBJ2-1,-,TGTGCCAGCAGCTTGTTAGGTAGCTCCCACAATGAGTATGAGTTCTTC,CASSLLGSSHNEYEFF
-,TRBV10-3,TRBJ1-5,TRBD1,TGTGCCATCAGCCCTAGGCAGGGGGTTCAGCCCCAGCATTTT,CAISPRQGVQPQHF
-,TRBV9,TRBJ1-2,-,TGTGCCAGCAGCGTAGAGATAGGAGAGCCGGAAAGCTATGGCTACACCTTC,CASSVEIGEPESYGYTF
few,TRBV6-1,TRBJ2-7,-,TGTGCCAGCAGTGAAGGACACGATCGCTACGAGCAGTACTTC,CASSEGHDRYEQYF
-,TRBV27,TRBJ1-2,-,TGTGCCAGCAGTTTCGCACAGGGAAACTATGGCTACACCTTC,CASSFAQGNYGYTF
-,TRBV4-2,TRBJ1-1,TRBD1,TGTGCCAGCAGCCAAGATCCCAAGGTTGGACAGGGGCCGATGAACACTGAAGCTTTCTTT,CASSQDPKVGQGPMNTEAFF
-,TRBV28,TRBJ2-3,-,TGTGCCAGCAGCCAGGTATTCGGAGATACGCAGTATTTT,CASSQVFGDTQYF
-,TRBV28,TRBJ2-5,TRBD1,TGTGCCAGCAGTAGGACAGGCCAAGAGACCCAGTACTTC,CASSRTGQETQYF
-,TRBV6-6,TRBJ1-2,-,TGTGCCAGCAGACTGGACAGAGCCTATGGCTACACCTTC,CASRLDRAYGYTF
-,TRBV19,TRBJ2-2,TRBD1,TGTGCCACCGACAGGGTGGGGACCGGGGAGCTGTTTTTT,CATDRVGTGELFF
-,TRBV18,TRBJ2-2,-,TGTGCCAGCTCACCACCCGCAGGGGAGAACACCGGGGAGCTGTTTTTT,CASSPPAGENTGELFF
-,TRBV18,TRBJ2-2,TRBD2,TGTGCCAGCTCGGTTACTAGCGGACCAATCACCGGGGAGCTGTTTTTT,CASSVTSGPITGELFF
-,TRBV6-5,TRBJ2-2,-,TGTGCCAGCAGTTACCGGGGGACCGGGGAGCTGTTTTTT,CASSYRGTGELFF
-,TRBV6-1,TRBJ1-4,-,TGTGCCAGCAGTGCGCTACAGGGTGAAAAACTGTTTTTT,CASSALQGEKLFF
-,TRBV5-4,TRBJ2-7,TRBD1,TGTGCCAGCAAAACCGGGACAGGGGGAGAGCAGTACTTC,CASKTGTGGEQYF